This entry concerns a single TCR beta chain. The clone's antigen remains unknown. Base qualities are missing; no much larger clone stands one base away. V and J are trimmed by 4 bases and 0 bases, and the gene matches miss 13 bases of the junction. CDR1 is given as SGHAT and CDR2 as FQNNGV, both from the germline V gene. The cysteine opens and the phenylalanine closes a CDR3 of 19 amino acids. The DNA shown is the 57-base CDR3, in frame from base 1. The immunoSEQ Assay, a bias-controlled multiplex PCR, was used to amplify TCRbeta CDR3 regions from genomic DNA. Concerning the study's data processing: The number of nucleated cells in each sample was estimated from the amplification of reference gene primers within the assay. To quantify the absolute abundance of each unique TCRbeta CDR3 rearrangement, sequence reads were collapsed and filtered. For each sample, productive Simpson clonality was calculated as the square root of Simpson's diversity index over productive rearrangements. The immuneACCESS repertoire file appears here via TCRdb, limited to in-frame rearrangements. These files lack a portion of the clones; in checked studies, under half of the deficit traces to unresolved V genes, and the cause of the others is not known. Clonal size and the V and J genes are those of that table, whereas D and trimming came from the DNA. This sample gives some 280,000 clones in total; roughly nine tenths of them show up just once. 0.94% of the sample is in the top ten clones.

This sample is drawn from a study of blood T cell repertoires in COVID-19 (dated by TCRdb to about 2020). About the full investigation: Collaborator samples came from the United States, Italy and Spain and covered acute and convalescent phases of COVID-19. The material from the prospective study consisted of cDNA or gDNA derived from T cells, B-cell-depleted T cells, or PBMCs. Subjects who had been exposed to COVID-19, were actively infected with it, or had recovered from it provided the deeply sampled blood TCRbeta repertoires that made up the dataset. The repertoires were released in a freely available public database meant as a resource for research on the immune response to SARS-CoV-2. Samples were obtained from the ongoing ImmuneRACE study (first 160 participants) and from about 1,300 subjects provided by 6 global collaborators. Nearly every sample came with metadata listing a de-identified subject ID, COVID-19 status, age in years and sex. Where available, HLA class I and class II types were taken from metadata supplied by the sample provider and were not determined by assay-based typing.

The study at large found these results: Clinical and demographic metadata were provided uncurated, with the amount varying by source and participant.

Another Seattle source contributed samples from volunteer blood donors who had recovered from COVID-19. Whole blood was collected in K2EDTA tubes by collaborating institutions according to the institutions' own protocols. For TCRbeta analysis, collaborator samples were shipped as frozen whole blood, as isolated PBMCs, or as DNA extracted from either sample type. This sequence originates from a woman aged 40 to 55 who had recovered from COVID-19. The sequenced sample was peripheral blood. The chain was built from TRBV11-2 and TRBJ2-7; 12 bases in between match TRBD2. The DNA sequence follows: TGTGCCAGCAGCTCCACCCACTCCCTAGCGGGAGGGGTCTCCTACGAGCAGTACTTC. Translated, this is CASSSTHSLAGGVSYEQYF.